This TCR beta chain stems from a study of blood T cell repertoires in COVID-19. The ends lost 0 bases at V and 6 bases at J; junction bases unmatched: 11. The CDR3 covers 16 residues. Germline values: CDR1 SGHNT, CDR2 YYREEE (reference sequence). Here immunoSEQ multiplex PCR was the method, and the copy in TCRdb shows in-frame clones only, minus some. The repertoire includes tens of thousands of clones, approximately 87% of them detected once, and roughly 12% sits in the top ten. The source material was peripheral blood. The chain combines TRBV5-4 with TRBJ1-2; 7 bases line up with TRBD1. This receptor was obtained from a human donor in a cohort sampled during active COVID-19. CDR3 region: CASSLGGDRAGNGYTF. The CDR3, as DNA: TGTGCCAGCAGCTTGGGGGGTGACAGGGCCGGGAATGGCTACACCTTC.